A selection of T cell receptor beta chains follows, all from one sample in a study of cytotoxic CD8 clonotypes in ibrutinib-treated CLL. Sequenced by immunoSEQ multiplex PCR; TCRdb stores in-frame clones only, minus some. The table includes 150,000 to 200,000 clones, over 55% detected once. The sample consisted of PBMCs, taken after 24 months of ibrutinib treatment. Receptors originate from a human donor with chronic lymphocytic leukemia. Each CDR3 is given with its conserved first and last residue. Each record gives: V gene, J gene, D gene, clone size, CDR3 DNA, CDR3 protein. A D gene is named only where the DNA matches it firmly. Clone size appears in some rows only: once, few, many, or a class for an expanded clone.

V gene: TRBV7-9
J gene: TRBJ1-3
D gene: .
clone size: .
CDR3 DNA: TGTGCCAGCAGCTTGGGCTCCTCTGGAAACACCATATATTTT
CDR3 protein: CASSLGSSGNTIYF

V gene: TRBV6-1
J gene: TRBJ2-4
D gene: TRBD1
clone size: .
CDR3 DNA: TGTGCCAGCAGTGATCGTTACTCACAGGGGAGTAGAAACATTCAGTACTTC
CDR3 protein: CASSDRYSQGSRNIQYF

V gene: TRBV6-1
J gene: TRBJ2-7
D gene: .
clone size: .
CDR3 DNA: TGTGCCAGCACGGAGAGGGCTACCTACGAGCAGTACTTC
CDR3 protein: CASTERATYEQYF

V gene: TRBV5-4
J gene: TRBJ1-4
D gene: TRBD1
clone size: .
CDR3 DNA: TGTGCCAGCAGCCCCGGACAGGGGGTGGTGTCTAATGAAAAACTGTTTTTT
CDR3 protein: CASSPGQGVVSNEKLFF

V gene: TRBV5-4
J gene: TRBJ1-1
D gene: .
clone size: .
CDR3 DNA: TGTGCCAGCAGCTTGGACAGCATGAACACTGAAGCTTTCTTT
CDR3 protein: CASSLDSMNTEAFF

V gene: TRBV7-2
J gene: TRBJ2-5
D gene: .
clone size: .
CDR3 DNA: TGTGCCAGCAGCTTCGCGGGACAGTACCAAGAGACCCAGTACTTC
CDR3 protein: CASSFAGQYQETQYF

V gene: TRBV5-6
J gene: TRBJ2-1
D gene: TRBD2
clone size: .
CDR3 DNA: TGTGCCAGCAGTGGGACTAGCTATGACAATGAGCAGTTCTTC
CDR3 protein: CASSGTSYDNEQFF

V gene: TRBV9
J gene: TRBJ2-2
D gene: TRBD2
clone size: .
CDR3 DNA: TGTGCCAGCAGCGCGTGGCTAGCGGGCGCCGGGGAGCTGTTTTTT
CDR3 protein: CASSAWLAGAGELFF

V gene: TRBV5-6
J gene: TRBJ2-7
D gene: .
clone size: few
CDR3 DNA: TGTGCCAGCAGCCATCGGGAGAAACCCTACGAGCAGTACTTC
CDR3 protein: CASSHREKPYEQYF

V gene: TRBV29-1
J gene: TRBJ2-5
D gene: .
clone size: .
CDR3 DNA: TGCAGCGTTGTGGTAGCAGGTCTGGAGACCCAGTACTTC
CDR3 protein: CSVVVAGLETQYF

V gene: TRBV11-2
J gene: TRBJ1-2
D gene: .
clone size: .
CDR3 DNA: TGTGCCAGCAGCCCACCCAGGCCCGGGCTCTATGGCTACACCTTC
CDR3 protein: CASSPPRPGLYGYTF

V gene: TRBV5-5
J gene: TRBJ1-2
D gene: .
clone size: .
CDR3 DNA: TGTGCCAGCAGCTTGGAGAGGGGACTGAACTATGGCTACACCTTC
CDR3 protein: CASSLERGLNYGYTF

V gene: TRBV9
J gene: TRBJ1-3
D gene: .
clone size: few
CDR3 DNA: TGTGCCAGCAGCGTAGGGTCTGTCAGGACTGGAAACACCATATATTTT
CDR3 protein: CASSVGSVRTGNTIYF

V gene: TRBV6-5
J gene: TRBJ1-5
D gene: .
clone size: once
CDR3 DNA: TGTGCCAGCAGTGCGGGCGATCAGCCCCAGCATTTT
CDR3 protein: CASSAGDQPQHF

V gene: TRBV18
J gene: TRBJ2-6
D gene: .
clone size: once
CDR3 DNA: TGTGCCAGCTCACCAAGTCTCGGAGGGACTGGGGCCAACGTCCTGACTTTC
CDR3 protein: CASSPSLGGTGANVLTF

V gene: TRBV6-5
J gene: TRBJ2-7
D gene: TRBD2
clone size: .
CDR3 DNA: TGTGCCAGCAGTTACTCGTGGCGGGAGGGCTCGGGAGAGCAGTACTTC
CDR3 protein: CASSYSWREGSGEQYF

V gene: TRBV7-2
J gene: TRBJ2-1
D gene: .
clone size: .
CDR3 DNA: TGTGCCAGCAGCCCCTACAATGAGCAGTTCTTC
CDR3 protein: CASSPYNEQFF

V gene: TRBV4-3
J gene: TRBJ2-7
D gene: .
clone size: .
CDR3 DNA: TGCGCCAGCAGCCAAGAGAGGGCCCACGAGCAGTACTTC
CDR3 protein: CASSQERAHEQYF

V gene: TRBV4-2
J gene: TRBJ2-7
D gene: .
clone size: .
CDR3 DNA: TGTGCCAGCACCCCGGGGCCCCCCTACGAGCAGTACTTC
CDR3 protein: CASTPGPPYEQYF

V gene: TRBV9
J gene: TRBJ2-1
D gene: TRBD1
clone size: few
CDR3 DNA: TGTGCCAGCAGCGCAAAGACAGGGGGCGCCTACAATGAGCAGTTCTTC
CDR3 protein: CASSAKTGGAYNEQFF

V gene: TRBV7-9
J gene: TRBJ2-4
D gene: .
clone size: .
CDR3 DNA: TGTGCCAGCAGCCCCCCCGCCGAGATAGCCAAAAACATTCAGTACTTC
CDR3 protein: CASSPPAEIAKNIQYF

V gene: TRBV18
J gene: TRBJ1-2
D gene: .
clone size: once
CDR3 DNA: TGTGCCAGCTCACCACCGGGGCACCTTTTTAACTATGGCTACACCTTC
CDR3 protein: CASSPPGHLFNYGYTF

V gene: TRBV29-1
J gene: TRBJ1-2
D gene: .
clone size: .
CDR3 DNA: TGCAGCGTCGAACAGGGAATGAAGGACTATGGCTACACCTTC
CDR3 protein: CSVEQGMKDYGYTF

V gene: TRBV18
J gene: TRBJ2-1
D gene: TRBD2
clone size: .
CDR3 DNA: TGTGCCAGCTCTCGGACTAGCGGGTTCTACAATGAGCAGTTCTTC
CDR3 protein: CASSRTSGFYNEQFF

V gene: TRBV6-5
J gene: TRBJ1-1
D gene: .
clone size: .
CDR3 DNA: TGTGCCAGCAGTTACAAGGCGGGGAACACTGAAGCTTTCTTT
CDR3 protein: CASSYKAGNTEAFF

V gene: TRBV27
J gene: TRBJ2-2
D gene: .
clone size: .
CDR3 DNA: TGTGCCAGCAGTTTTCAGTCCAGGATAGTGAACACCGGGGAGCTGTTTTTT
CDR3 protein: CASSFQSRIVNTGELFF

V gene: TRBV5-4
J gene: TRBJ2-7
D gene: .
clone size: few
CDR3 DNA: TGTGCCAGCAGCTTGATGGACTCCGGAGCCGAGCAGTACTTC
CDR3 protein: CASSLMDSGAEQYF